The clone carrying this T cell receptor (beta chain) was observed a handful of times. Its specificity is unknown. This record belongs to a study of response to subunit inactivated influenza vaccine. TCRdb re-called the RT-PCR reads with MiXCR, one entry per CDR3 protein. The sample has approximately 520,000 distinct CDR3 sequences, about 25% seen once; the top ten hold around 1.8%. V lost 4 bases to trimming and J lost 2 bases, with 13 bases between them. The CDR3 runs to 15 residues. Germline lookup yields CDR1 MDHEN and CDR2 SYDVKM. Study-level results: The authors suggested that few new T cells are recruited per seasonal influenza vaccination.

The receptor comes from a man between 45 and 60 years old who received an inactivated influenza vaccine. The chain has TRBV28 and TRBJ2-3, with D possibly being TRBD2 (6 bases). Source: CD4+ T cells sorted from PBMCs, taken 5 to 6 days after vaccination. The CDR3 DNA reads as TGTGCCAGCAGTTCAGCCGGGACTCACACAGATACGCAGTATTTT. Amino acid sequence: CASSSAGTHTDTQYF.